Below, 3 T cell receptor beta chains from the same sample are listed, as sequenced in a study of blood T cell repertoires in COVID-19. The data were produced by immunoSEQ multiplex PCR, yet TCRdb's version contains in-frame clones alone and is incomplete. The sample has approximately 300,000 clones; roughly 86% are singletons. Sequencing was carried out using PBMCs or T cells enriched from blood (not recorded which). The receptors were sampled from a woman under 30 who had recovered from COVID-19.

This chain connects TRBV10-3 to TRBJ2-1; a weak D match, TRBD1 (5 bases). Germline V CDR1 and CDR2: ENHRY, SYGVKD. The CDR3 has 12 amino acids. The ends were cut back, 3 bases at V and 6 bases at J, with 6 bases in the middle. The DNA for the CDR3 is TGTGCCATCAGTGATAGGGGCAATGAGCAGTTCTTC. It specifies CAISDRGNEQFF.

V usage is TRBV15 and J usage is TRBJ1-2; 9 nucleotides match TRBD1. Per the germline V gene, CDR1 is LNHNV and CDR2 is YYDKDF (reference sequence). The CDR3 covers 16 residues. With 0 bases clipped from V and 4 bases from J, the junction kept 6 bases outside the gene matches. The chain's CDR3 is CATSRDSVDRGYGYTF. The CDR3 nucleotides are TGTGCCACCAGCAGAGATTCCGTGGACAGGGGCTATGGCTACACCTTC. The variable domain in full, completed from reference TRBV15 and TRBJ1-2, reads DAMVIQNPRYQVTQFGKPVTLSCSQTLNHNVMYWYQQKSSQAPKLLFHYYDKDFNNEADTPDNFQSRRPNTSFCFLDIRSPGLGDTAMYLCATSRDSVDRGYGYTFGSGTRLTVV.

The CDR3 spells CAWSPGGRSEQYF. CDR3 DNA sequence: TGTGCCTGGAGTCCCGGGGGGAGAAGCGAGCAGTACTTC. The chain carries TRBV30 and TRBJ2-7; 7 nucleotides line up with TRBD2. CDR1 GTSNPN and CDR2 SVGIG come from the germline V gene (reference sequence). The length of the CDR3 is 13 residues. V gave up 2 bases and J gave up 6 bases; unmatched junction bases: 7.